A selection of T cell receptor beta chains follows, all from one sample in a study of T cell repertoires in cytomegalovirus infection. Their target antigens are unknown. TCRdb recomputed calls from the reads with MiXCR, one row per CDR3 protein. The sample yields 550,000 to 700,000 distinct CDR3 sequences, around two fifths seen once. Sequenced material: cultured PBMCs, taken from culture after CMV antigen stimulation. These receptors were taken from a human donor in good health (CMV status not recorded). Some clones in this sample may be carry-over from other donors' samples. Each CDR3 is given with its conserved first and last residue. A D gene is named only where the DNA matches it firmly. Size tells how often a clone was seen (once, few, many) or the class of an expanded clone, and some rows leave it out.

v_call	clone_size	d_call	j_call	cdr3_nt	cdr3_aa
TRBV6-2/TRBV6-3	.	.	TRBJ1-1	TGTGCCAGCGGAGAATGGACTGAAGCTTTCTTT	CASGEWTEAFF
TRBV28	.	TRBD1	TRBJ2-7	TGTGCCAGCAGTTACCTTCCGGGACAGGGGCACAACGAGCAGTACTTC	CASSYLPGQGHNEQYF
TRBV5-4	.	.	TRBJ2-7	TGTGCCAGCAGCGCAGGGGTTGCGACCTACGAGCAGTACTTC	CASSAGVATYEQYF
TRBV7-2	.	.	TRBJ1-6	TGTGCCAGCAGCTCGGACGGCCTCACAACCCTCCACTTT	CASSSDGLTTLHF
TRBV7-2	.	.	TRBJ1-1	TGTGCCAGCAGCTTCGGCCCAGGGATGAGCACTGAAGCTTTCTTT	CASSFGPGMSTEAFF
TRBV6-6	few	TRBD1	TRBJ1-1	TGTGCCAGCATTAGATATCAAACAGGGGGCGGAAAAACTGAAGCTTTCTTT	CASIRYQTGGGKTEAFF
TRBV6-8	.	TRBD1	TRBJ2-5	TGTGCCAGGACAGGGACGAGAGAGACCCAGTACTTC	CARTGTRETQYF
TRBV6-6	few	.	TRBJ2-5	TGTGCCAGCAGGGGGTCTCCCTCCGGAGAGACCCAGTACTTC	CASRGSPSGETQYF
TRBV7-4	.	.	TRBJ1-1	TGTGCCAGCAGCTTAGTTGTAGGAGGGAAGAGCACTGAAGCTTTCTTT	CASSLVVGGKSTEAFF
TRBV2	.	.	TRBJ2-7	TGTGCCAGCAGCCCAAATAACCTCGGGGAGCAGTACTTC	CASSPNNLGEQYF
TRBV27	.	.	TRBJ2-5	TGTGCCAGCAGTTACCGACTAGGCCTGCAAGAGACCCAGTACTTC	CASSYRLGLQETQYF
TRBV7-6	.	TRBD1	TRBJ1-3	TGTGCCAGCAGCTCAGTGTACGGGACAGGGGGCGGAAACACCATATATTTT	CASSSVYGTGGGNTIYF
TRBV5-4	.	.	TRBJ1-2	TGTGCCAGCAGCTGGGGGGGGAATAACTATGGCTACACCTTC	CASSWGGNNYGYTF
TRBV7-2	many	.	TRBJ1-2	TGTGCCAGCAGCTTAGTGGGGGCAGGGCTTGGCTACACCTTC	CASSLVGAGLGYTF
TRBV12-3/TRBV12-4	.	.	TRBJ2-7	TGTGCCAGCAGTTTAGGATCTGGGCCATTAGGAACCTACGAGCAGTACTTC	CASSLGSGPLGTYEQYF
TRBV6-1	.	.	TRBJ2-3	TGTGCCAGCAGTTTCCCCTCCGGCCTACCACTAGGGAGGAACACAGATACGCAGTATTTT	CASSFPSGLPLGRNTDTQYF
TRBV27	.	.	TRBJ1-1	TGTGCCAGCAGTTTAGCGTATAGGGGGGGAAAGCACACTGAAGCTTTCTTT	CASSLAYRGGKHTEAFF
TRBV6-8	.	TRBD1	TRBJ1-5	TGTGCCAGCAGTTGGACAGGGTTGGGTCAGCCCCAGCATTTT	CASSWTGLGQPQHF
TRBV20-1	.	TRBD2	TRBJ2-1	TGCAGTGCTCCAGTCCCAGGACTAGGTTTTGATGAGCAGTTCTTC	CSAPVPGLGFDEQFF
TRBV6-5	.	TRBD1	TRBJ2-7	TGTGCCAGCACCGCCCCGGGACAGGGCTACGAGCAGTACTTC	CASTAPGQGYEQYF
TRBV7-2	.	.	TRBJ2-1	TGTGCCAGCAGCCACGGACAAACTTACAATGAGCAGTTCTTC	CASSHGQTYNEQFF
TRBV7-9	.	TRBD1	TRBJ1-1	TGTGCCAGCAGGAATACAGGGGTTCGGGCTTTCTTT	CASRNTGVRAFF
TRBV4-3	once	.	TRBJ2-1	TGCGCCAGCAGCCCCCGGACCAGAACTTACAATGAGCAGTTCTTC	CASSPRTRTYNEQFF
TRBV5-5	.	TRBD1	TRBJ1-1	TGTGCCAGCAGCTTGATTCCAGGGGGCGAGGGCGATGAAGCTTTCTTT	CASSLIPGGEGDEAFF
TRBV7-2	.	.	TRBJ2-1	TGTGCCAGCAACCACGTAGGGACCAAGAATGAGCAGTTCTTC	CASNHVGTKNEQFF
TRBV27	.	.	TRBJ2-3	TGTGCCAGCATTTCTGGGGGGGATACGCAGTATTTT	CASISGGDTQYF
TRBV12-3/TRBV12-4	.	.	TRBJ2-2	TGTGCCAGCAGGACGACAATTGGGGGAAAGAACACCGGGGAGCTGTTTTTT	CASRTTIGGKNTGELFF
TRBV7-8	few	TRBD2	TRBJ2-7	TGTGCCAGCAGCTTCCGCTTGTCGGGACTAGGATACGAGCAGTACTTC	CASSFRLSGLGYEQYF
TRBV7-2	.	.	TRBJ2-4	TGTGCCAGCAGCTTATCCCCCTATCAGACGGCAACCAAAAACATTCAGTACTTC	CASSLSPYQTATKNIQYF
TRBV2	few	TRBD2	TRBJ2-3	TGTGCCAGCAGTGAAGGACTAGCGGCTACAGATACGCAGTATTTT	CASSEGLAATDTQYF